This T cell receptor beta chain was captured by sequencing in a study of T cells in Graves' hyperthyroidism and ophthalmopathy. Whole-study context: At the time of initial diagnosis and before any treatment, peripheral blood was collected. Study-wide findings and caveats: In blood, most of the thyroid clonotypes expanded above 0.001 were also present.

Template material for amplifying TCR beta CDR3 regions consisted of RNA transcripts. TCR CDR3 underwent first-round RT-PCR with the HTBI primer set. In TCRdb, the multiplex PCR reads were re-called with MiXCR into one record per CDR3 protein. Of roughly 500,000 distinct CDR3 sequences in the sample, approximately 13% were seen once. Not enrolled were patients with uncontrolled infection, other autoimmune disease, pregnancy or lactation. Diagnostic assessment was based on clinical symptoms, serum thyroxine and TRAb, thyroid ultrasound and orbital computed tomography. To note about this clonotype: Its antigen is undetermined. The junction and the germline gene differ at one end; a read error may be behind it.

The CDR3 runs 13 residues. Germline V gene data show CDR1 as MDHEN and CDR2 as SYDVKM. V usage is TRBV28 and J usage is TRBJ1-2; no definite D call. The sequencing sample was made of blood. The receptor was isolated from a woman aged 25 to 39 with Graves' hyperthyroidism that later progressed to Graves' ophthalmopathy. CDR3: CASSLSGGYGYIF. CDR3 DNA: TGTGCCAGCAGTTTATCGGGAGGCTATGGCTACATCTTC.